These T cell receptor beta chains were read from a single sample in a study of blood T cell repertoires in COVID-19. Method: immunoSEQ multiplex PCR; TCRdb's copy keeps in-frame clones and lacks some. Of 80,000 to 100,000 clones detected, 90% to 95% appear once; the ten largest clones hold around 4.2%. The sample taken for sequencing was peripheral blood. These receptors all stem from a human donor with active COVID-19. The donor label of this sample is uncertain. The CDR3 runs from the conserved cysteine through the conserved F or W. A D gene is named only where the DNA matches it firmly. Some rows mark clone size as missing; the rest say once, few, many or name a class of expanded clone.

V: TRBV4-1; size: -; D: -; J: TRBJ2-5; DNA: -; CDR3: CASSQAGKVAGGAEYF
V: TRBV9; size: -; D: TRBD2; J: TRBJ2-7; DNA: TGTGCCAGCAGCGGCGGGAGTGGCGAGCAGTACTTC; CDR3: CASSGGSGEQYF
V: TRBV10-3; size: -; D: -; J: TRBJ2-7; DNA: TGTGCCATCAGTGAGCCTTGGAAGGAGGCCTACGAGCAGTACTTC; CDR3: CAISEPWKEAYEQYF
V: TRBV7-2; size: -; D: -; J: TRBJ1-5; DNA: TGTGCCAGCAGGGGAGGCCCGGCAGGCTCTCAGCCCCAGCATTTT; CDR3: CASRGGPAGSQPQHF
V: TRBV20-1; size: -; D: -; J: TRBJ2-7; DNA: TGCAGTGCTAGTCCCGCGGCCCTTTACGAGCAGTACTTC; CDR3: CSASPAALYEQYF
V: TRBV19; size: -; D: TRBD1; J: TRBJ1-3; DNA: TGTGCCAGTAGACGGGGACAGGTCTCAGGAAACACCATATATTTT; CDR3: CASRRGQVSGNTIYF
V: TRBV12-3/TRBV12-4; size: -; D: TRBD1; J: TRBJ2-2; DNA: TGTGCCAGCAGTTGGGACAGAGGCGGGGAGCTGTTTTTT; CDR3: CASSWDRGGELFF
V: TRBV10-3; size: -; D: -; J: TRBJ2-1; DNA: TGTGCCATCAGTGCGTGGACTGGCGCACAATCCAATGAGCAGTTCTTC; CDR3: CAISAWTGAQSNEQFF
V: TRBV11-2; size: -; D: TRBD1; J: TRBJ2-7; DNA: TGTGCCAGCAGCTTAGGGGTAAGACAGGGGGCTGGCGAGCAGTACTTC; CDR3: CASSLGVRQGAGEQYF
V: TRBV7-2; size: few; D: -; J: TRBJ1-2; DNA: TGTGCCAGCAGCTTACAGGGGAAGCCGGACTATGGCTACACCTTC; CDR3: CASSLQGKPDYGYTF
V: TRBV6-2/TRBV6-3; size: -; D: TRBD2; J: TRBJ2-7; DNA: TGTGCCAGCAGTTACTCGTTTTCCAGCGGGACTTCCTACGAGCAGTACTTC; CDR3: CASSYSFSSGTSYEQYF
V: TRBV3-1/TRBV3-2; size: -; D: -; J: TRBJ2-3; DNA: TGTGCCAGCAGCCAGCCAGGAGGGAATACGCAGTATTTT; CDR3: CASSQPGGNTQYF
V: TRBV19; size: -; D: -; J: TRBJ1-5; DNA: TGTGCCAGTAGATCTATAAGCCTTAGCAATCAGCCCCAGCATTTT; CDR3: CASRSISLSNQPQHF
V: TRBV6-5; size: -; D: TRBD1; J: TRBJ1-1; DNA: TGTGCCAGCAGACGGACAGGGAACACTGAAGCTTTCTTT; CDR3: CASRRTGNTEAFF
V: TRBV5-1; size: -; D: -; J: TRBJ2-1; DNA: TGCGCCAGCAGCTTGCTTGCCCAGACCTACAATGAGCAGTTCTTC; CDR3: CASSLLAQTYNEQFF
V: TRBV6-6; size: few; D: -; J: TRBJ2-7; DNA: TGTGCCAGCCTACTAGACAGGACGGCTGGCGAGCAGTACTTC; CDR3: CASLLDRTAGEQYF
V: TRBV11-3; size: -; D: TRBD1; J: TRBJ2-2; DNA: TGTGCCAGCTGCTATCAGGGGGCGGCGAACACCGGGGAGCTGTTTTTT; CDR3: CASCYQGAANTGELFF
V: TRBV19; size: once; D: -; J: TRBJ2-2; DNA: TGTGCCAGTAGTTCCAGGAACACCGGGGAGCTGTTTTTT; CDR3: CASSSRNTGELFF
V: TRBV18; size: -; D: -; J: TRBJ2-3; DNA: TGTGCCAGCTCACCAAAGGCGGGCGATACGCAGTATTTT; CDR3: CASSPKAGDTQYF
V: TRBV18; size: -; D: -; J: TRBJ1-2; DNA: TGTGCCAGCTCACCATCCGTTTCGAACTATGGCTACACCTTC; CDR3: CASSPSVSNYGYTF
V: TRBV6-6; size: -; D: TRBD1; J: TRBJ1-2; DNA: TGTGCCAGCAGTCCAACGCCGGGACAGGGTGGAGGAGGCTACACCTTC; CDR3: CASSPTPGQGGGGYTF
V: TRBV16; size: -; D: -; J: TRBJ1-2; DNA: TGTGCCAGCAGCCAATCGGGCAGGGAGGGTGGCTACACCTTC; CDR3: CASSQSGREGGYTF
V: TRBV19; size: -; D: -; J: TRBJ2-7; DNA: TGTGCCAGTAGTATAAGCTATCGGGGGAGCGTCTACGAGCAGTACTTC; CDR3: CASSISYRGSVYEQYF